The T cell receptor (beta chain) described here comes from a study of CD8+ T cells in alopecia areata. The treatment is: oral pan-JAK inhibitor, 5-10 mg twice daily. Collection of lesional scalp punch biopsies and peripheral blood was performed in alopecia areata patients. This clone came up a few times. Other nucleotide sequences in the sample specify the same CDR3. Germline V gene sequence: CDR1 MGHRA, CDR2 YSYEKL. The CDR3 is 13 amino acids. The V gene lost 0 bases and the J gene lost 4 bases, with 6 bases spanning the gap. In each case, RNA was isolated and then reverse transcribed into cDNA as the sequencing template. Here immunoSEQ multiplex PCR was the method, and the copy in TCRdb shows in-frame clones only, minus some. The sample holds 170,000 or so clones; around three fifths are singletons and the top ten take roughly 12%.

V is TRBV4-1 and J is TRBJ1-1; no clear D. The source material was CD8+ T cells sorted from blood, sampled at week 24, from a patient treated with tofacitinib. This receptor was obtained from a human donor with alopecia areata. This chain's CDR3 is CASSQDSSTEAFF. DNA for the CDR3: TGCGCCAGCAGCCAAGATTCTAGCACTGAAGCTTTCTTT.